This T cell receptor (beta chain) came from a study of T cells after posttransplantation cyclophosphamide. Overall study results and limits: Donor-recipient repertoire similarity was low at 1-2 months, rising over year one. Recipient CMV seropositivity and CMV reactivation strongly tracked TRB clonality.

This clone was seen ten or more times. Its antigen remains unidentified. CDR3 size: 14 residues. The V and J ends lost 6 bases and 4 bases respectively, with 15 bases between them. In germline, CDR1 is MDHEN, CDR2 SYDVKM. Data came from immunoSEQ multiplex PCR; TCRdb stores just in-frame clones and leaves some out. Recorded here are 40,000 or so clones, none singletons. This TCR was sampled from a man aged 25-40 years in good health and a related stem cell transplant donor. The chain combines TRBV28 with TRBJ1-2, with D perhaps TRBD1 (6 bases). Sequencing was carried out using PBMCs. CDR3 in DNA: TGTGCCAGCAGAATCATGACACAGGGCTATGGCTACACCTTC. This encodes CASRIMTQGYGYTF.